This TCR beta chain was observed in a study of T cell repertoires in cytomegalovirus infection. Study conclusions and caveats: The ex vivo response was dominated by HLA-C-restricted CMV-specific TCR beta clonotypes.

CDR1 and CDR2 from the germline V gene are MDHEN and SYDVKM. Trimming removed 2 bases from V and 5 bases from J, with 19 bases in between. There are 16 residues in the CDR3. This clonotype was detected only a few times. Its antigen is not identified. MiXCR, applied by TCRdb to the reads, yields one record per CDR3 protein. The profile shows 250,000 or so distinct CDR3 sequences, about 17% of them singletons. V gene TRBV28 combines with J gene TRBJ2-7; D possibly corresponds to TRBD1 (5 bases). The sequenced material came from CD8+ T cells from PBMCs. This receptor was taken from a human donor in good health (CMV status not recorded). Some clones in this sample may be carry-over from other donors' samples. The CDR3 DNA follows: TGTGCCAGCAGTTTAACAGGAGCCTCATTCGGTCACGAGCAGTACTTC. It translates to CASSLTGASFGHEQYF.